This T cell receptor (beta chain) was retrieved from a study of metastatic and nonmetastatic thyroid tumors. No treatment had been given to any patient before thyroid surgery. Unmatched junction bases numbered 8, after V lost 2 bases and J lost 10 bases. Germline CDR1 DFQATT, CDR2 SNEGSKA (reference sequence). The CDR3 has 14 residues. TCRdb re-processed the PCR reads through MiXCR. The repertoire holds fewer than 40,000 clones, with 33% as singletons. The receptor was isolated from a female donor with papillary thyroid cancer or a benign thyroid nodule (not recorded which). Some clones in this sample may be carry-over from other donors' samples. This chain uses TRBV20-1 with TRBJ1-6, with 7 bases matching TRBD1. Sequencing was done on a sample of tumor tissue. The CDR3 DNA sequence: TGCAGTGCTAGAAGAACAGGGGTTAAATCACCCCTCCACTTT. Translated: CSARRTGVKSPLHF.